These T cell receptor beta chains were read from a single sample in a study of technical replicates of blood from several donors. The protocol was immunoSEQ multiplex PCR, while the TCRdb copy is restricted to in-frame clones and leaves out a portion. The data contain tens of thousands of clones, about 97% of them singletons. The material sequenced was T cells isolated from PBMCs. The receptors originated from a human donor in good health. Both conserved end residues are part of each CDR3. D genes are given only for firm matches. Part of the rows lack a size; the others show once, few, many or a class for expanded clones.

v_gene,j_gene,abundance,d_gene,CDR3aa,CDR3nt
TRBV29-1,TRBJ1-2,NA,NA,CSVTGTYGYTF,TGCAGCGTAACAGGGACCTATGGCTACACCTTC
TRBV27,TRBJ1-5,NA,TRBD1,CASSLSRSGGIQPQHF,TGTGCCAGCAGTTTATCAAGGTCAGGGGGCATTCAGCCCCAGCATTTT
TRBV5-1,TRBJ2-5,NA,NA,CASSLVLGRKIETQYF,TGCGCCAGCAGCTTGGTTTTGGGCAGAAAGATAGAGACCCAGTACTTC
TRBV4-1,TRBJ1-2,NA,NA,CASSQDTLEGISYGYTF,TGCGCCAGCAGCCAAGATACTTTGGAGGGAATAAGCTATGGCTACACCTTC
TRBV19,TRBJ2-7,NA,TRBD1,CASSTTGTGGIEQYF,TGTGCCAGTAGTACAACCGGGACAGGGGGCATCGAGCAGTACTTC
TRBV27,TRBJ1-2,NA,NA,CASSFRGSGYTF,TGTGCCAGCAGTTTTAGGGGGTCTGGCTACACCTTC
TRBV10-3,TRBJ2-5,NA,NA,CAISELRVPQETQYF,TGTGCCATCAGTGAGTTGCGGGTACCCCAAGAGACCCAGTACTTC
TRBV4-1,TRBJ2-7,NA,NA,CASSHPEPGAEQYF,TGCGCCAGCAGCCACCCCGAGCCAGGGGCCGAGCAGTACTTC
TRBV27,TRBJ2-1,NA,NA,CASRKTESSYNEQFF,TGTGCCAGCAGGAAGACTGAGAGCTCCTACAATGAGCAGTTCTTC
TRBV6-5,TRBJ2-5,NA,TRBD2,CASSYSLAGQRYF,TGTGCCAGCAGTTACTCACTAGCGGGACAGCGGTACTTC
TRBV7-2,TRBJ1-1,once,NA,CASSDVGGFTEAFF,TGTGCCAGCAGCGATGTGGGGGGGTTCACTGAAGCTTTCTTT
TRBV10-3,TRBJ2-7,NA,NA,CAISVEFLMDEQYF,TGTGCCATCAGTGTTGAGTTCTTAATGGACGAGCAGTACTTC
TRBV6-5,TRBJ2-7,NA,TRBD1,CASSYQGAEEQYF,TGTGCCAGCAGTTATCAGGGGGCGGAGGAGCAGTACTTC
TRBV5-6,TRBJ2-7,NA,TRBD1,CASSFGDRAVGEQYF,TGTGCCAGCAGCTTTGGGGACAGGGCTGTCGGCGAGCAGTACTTC
TRBV15,TRBJ2-1,once,NA,CATSRPLNEQFF,TGTGCCACCAGCAGACCCCTCAATGAGCAGTTCTTC
TRBV7-9,TRBJ2-1,NA,TRBD1,CASSSTGGTPTYNEQFF,TGTGCCAGCAGCTCTACAGGGGGAACCCCTACCTACAATGAGCAGTTCTTC
TRBV6-4,TRBJ1-4,NA,TRBD1,CASSDSTGTGVTTNEKLFF,TGTGCCAGCAGTGACTCGACCGGGACAGGGGTAACAACTAATGAAAAACTGTTTTTT
TRBV9,TRBJ1-5,NA,TRBD1,CASSRDRENQPQHF,TGTGCCAGCAGCCGGGACAGAGAAAATCAGCCCCAGCATTTT
TRBV11-3,TRBJ1-1,NA,TRBD1,CASSGQGYTEAFF,TGTGCCAGCAGCGGACAGGGATACACTGAAGCTTTCTTT
TRBV30,TRBJ2-1,NA,NA,CAWSLKENNEQFF,TGTGCCTGGAGTTTGAAGGAGAACAATGAGCAGTTCTTC
TRBV7-9,TRBJ2-2,NA,TRBD2,CANEQSGVSTGELFF,TGTGCCAACGAGCAAAGCGGGGTGAGCACCGGGGAGCTGTTTTTT
TRBV10-3,TRBJ1-2,NA,NA,CAISEYGDGYTF,TGTGCCATCAGTGAGTACGGGGATGGCTACACCTTC
TRBV28,TRBJ2-7,NA,NA,CASSRGSHPYEQYF,TGTGCCAGCTCACGGGGTAGCCATCCCTACGAGCAGTACTTC
TRBV4-2,TRBJ1-5,NA,NA,CASSQDLERPQHF,TGTGCCAGCAGCCAAGATTTGGAGCGGCCCCAGCATTTT
TRBV6-6,TRBJ1-1,NA,TRBD1,CASRQTGGNTEAFF,TGTGCCAGCAGGCAAACAGGGGGGAACACTGAAGCTTTCTTT
TRBV5-1,TRBJ1-1,NA,NA,CASSSMNTEAFF,TGCGCCAGCAGCTCCATGAACACTGAAGCTTTCTTT
TRBV2,TRBJ2-5,NA,NA,CASRETEGDPETQYF,TGTGCCAGCAGGGAAACGGAAGGGGATCCGGAGACCCAGTACTTC
TRBV6-1,TRBJ2-3,NA,NA,CASRRNRDSTDTQYF,TGTGCCAGCAGGAGGAACAGGGATAGCACAGATACGCAGTATTTT
TRBV7-9,TRBJ2-5,NA,NA,CASSRQSQETQYF,TGTGCCAGCAGCAGACAGTCCCAAGAGACCCAGTACTTC
TRBV27,TRBJ2-7,NA,TRBD1,CASSPDRAYEQYF,TGTGCCAGCAGTCCTGACAGGGCCTACGAGCAGTACTTC
TRBV30,TRBJ1-2,NA,NA,CAWSVQYGYTF,TGTGCCTGGAGTGTACAGTATGGCTACACCTTC
TRBV7-7,TRBJ1-5,NA,NA,CASSLDILGAGQSPQHF,TGTGCTAGCAGCCTAGACATTCTGGGGGCAGGGCAATCGCCCCAGCATTTT
TRBV5-5,TRBJ1-6,NA,TRBD1,CASSLEDRVMPNSPLHF,TGTGCCAGCAGCTTGGAAGACAGGGTGATGCCAAATTCACCCCTCCACTTT
TRBV7-9,TRBJ2-2,NA,NA,CASSFRAGMNTGELFF,TGTGCCAGCAGCTTCAGGGCGGGGATGAACACCGGGGAGCTGTTTTTT
TRBV5-4,TRBJ2-7,NA,TRBD1,CASSPRQGAYEQYF,TGTGCCAGCAGCCCCCGACAGGGTGCCTACGAGCAGTACTTC
TRBV2,TRBJ2-2,NA,NA,CASTYATGELFF,TGTGCCAGCACATACGCGACCGGGGAGCTGTTTTTT
TRBV19,TRBJ2-1,NA,TRBD2,CASSMISSGRARNEQFF,TGTGCCAGTAGTATGATCTCTAGCGGGAGGGCCCGGAATGAGCAGTTCTTC
TRBV5-1,TRBJ2-4,NA,NA,CASSLKTGAKNIQYF,TGCGCCAGCAGCCTTAAGACGGGGGCCAAAAACATTCAGTACTTC
TRBV5-6,TRBJ2-2,NA,NA,CASSGLGELFF,TGTGCCAGCTCCGGTCTGGGGGAGCTGTTTTTT
TRBV27,TRBJ2-7,NA,TRBD2,CASSPATSGRSRQYF,TGTGCCAGCAGTCCGGCGACTAGCGGGAGATCAAGGCAGTACTTC
TRBV27,TRBJ2-3,NA,TRBD1,CASSRDRDTQYF,TGTGCCAGCAGCAGGGACAGGGATACGCAGTATTTT